This T cell receptor beta chain is drawn from a study of regulatory T cells in long-lasting Graves disease. The time point: persistent/refractory GD, antithyroid drugs over 5 years with positive TRAb. PBMC-derived RNA was used for the TCR library. The authors built TCR beta libraries using iRepertoire HTBI primers and Arm-PCR of CDR3 regions. Via MiXCR, TCRdb re-called the multiplex PCR reads, giving one row per CDR3 protein. The table includes 400,000 to 500,000 distinct CDR3 sequences, under 25% detected once. With regard to this clonotype: Antigen: not known.

Study-level points and caveats: A greater number of public clonotypes (over 2,500) was shared by persistent patients than by new patients (around 960).

Germline CDR1 reads MDHEN; CDR2 reads SYDVKM. The CDR3 consists of 16 residues. V dropped 5 bases and J dropped 3 bases, with 18 bases sitting between them. Source: peripheral blood mononuclear cells (PBMCs), taken when the disease was refractory, from a patient treated with antithyroid drugs. This clonotype was sampled from a female donor with Graves disease. J is TRBJ2-3 and V is TRBV28; tentatively, D is TRBD1 or TRBD2 (5 bases each). CDR3 region: CASSTGTSTPTDTQYF. CDR3 DNA: TGTGCCAGCAGTACCGGGACCTCTACCCCTACAGATACGCAGTATTTT.